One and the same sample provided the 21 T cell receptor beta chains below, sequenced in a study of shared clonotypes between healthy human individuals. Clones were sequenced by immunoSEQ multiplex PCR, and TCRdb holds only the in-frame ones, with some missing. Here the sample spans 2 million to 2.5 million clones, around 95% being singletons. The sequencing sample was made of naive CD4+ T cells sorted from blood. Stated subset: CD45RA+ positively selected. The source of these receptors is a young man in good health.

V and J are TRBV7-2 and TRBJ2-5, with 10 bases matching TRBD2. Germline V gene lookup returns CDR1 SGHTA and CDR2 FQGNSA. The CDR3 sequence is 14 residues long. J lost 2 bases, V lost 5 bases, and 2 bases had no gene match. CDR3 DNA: TGTGCCAGCAGCCCGACTAGCGGGCAAGAGACCCAGTACTTC. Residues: CASSPTSGQETQYF.

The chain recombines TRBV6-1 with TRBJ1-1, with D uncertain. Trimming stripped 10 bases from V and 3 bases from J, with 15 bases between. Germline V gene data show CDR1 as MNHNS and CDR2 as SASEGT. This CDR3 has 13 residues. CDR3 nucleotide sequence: TGTGCCACCCGGCGGGAAGATTACACTGAAGCTTTCTTT. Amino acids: CATRREDYTEAFF.

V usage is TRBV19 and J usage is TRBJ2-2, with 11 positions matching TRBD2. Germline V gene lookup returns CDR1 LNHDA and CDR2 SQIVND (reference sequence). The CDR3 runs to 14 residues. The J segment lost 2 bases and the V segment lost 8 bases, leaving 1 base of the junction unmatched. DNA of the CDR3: TGTGCCAGTGGGACTAGCGGCAACACCGGGGAGCTGTTTTTT. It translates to CASGTSGNTGELFF.

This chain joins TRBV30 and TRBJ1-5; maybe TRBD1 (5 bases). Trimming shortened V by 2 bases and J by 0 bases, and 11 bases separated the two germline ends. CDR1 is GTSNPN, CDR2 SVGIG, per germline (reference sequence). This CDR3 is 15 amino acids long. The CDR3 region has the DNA TGTGCCTGGAGTCAAGGGACGAATAGCAATCAGCCCCAGCATTTT. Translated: CAWSQGTNSNQPQHF.

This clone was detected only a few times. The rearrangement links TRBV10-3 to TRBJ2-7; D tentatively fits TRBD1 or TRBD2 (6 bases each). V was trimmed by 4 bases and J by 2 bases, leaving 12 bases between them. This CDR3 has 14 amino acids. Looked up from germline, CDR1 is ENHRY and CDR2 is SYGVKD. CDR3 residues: CAISGPGAPYEQYF. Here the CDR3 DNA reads TGTGCCATCAGTGGCCCGGGGGCCCCCTACGAGCAGTACTTC.

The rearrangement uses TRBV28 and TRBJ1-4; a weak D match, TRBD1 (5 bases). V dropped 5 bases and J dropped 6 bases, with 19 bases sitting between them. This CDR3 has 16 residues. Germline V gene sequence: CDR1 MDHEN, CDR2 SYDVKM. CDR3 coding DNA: TGTGCCAGCAGTAATCAAATGGGACGGTGGGATGAAAAACTGTTTTTT. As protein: CASSNQMGRWDEKLFF. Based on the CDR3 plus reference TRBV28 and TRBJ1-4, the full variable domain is DVKVTQSSRYLVKRTGEKVFLECVQDMDHENMFWYRQDPGLGLRLIYFSYDVKMKEKGDIPEGYSVSREKKERFSLILESASTNQTSMYLCASSNQMGRWDEKLFFGSGTQLSVL.

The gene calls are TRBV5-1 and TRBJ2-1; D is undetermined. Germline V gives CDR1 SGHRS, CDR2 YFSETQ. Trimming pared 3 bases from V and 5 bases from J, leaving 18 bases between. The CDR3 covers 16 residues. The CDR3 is CASSWPGGYSDNEQFF. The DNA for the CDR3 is TGCGCCAGCAGCTGGCCGGGCGGCTACTCTGACAATGAGCAGTTCTTC.

CDR3 sequence: CASSPSGQGYGYTF. The CDR3 bases are TGTGCCAGCTCACCTTCGGGACAGGGTTATGGCTACACCTTC. The chain couples TRBV18 to TRBJ1-2, with 9 nucleotides matching TRBD1. CDR3 length: 14 amino acids. Germline V gene lookup returns CDR1 KGHSH and CDR2 LQKENI. V shed 3 bases, J shed 5 bases, and the junction held 4 bases outside the gene matches.

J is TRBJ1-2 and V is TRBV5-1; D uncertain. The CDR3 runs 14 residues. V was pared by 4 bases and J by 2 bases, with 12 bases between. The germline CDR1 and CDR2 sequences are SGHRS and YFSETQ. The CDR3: CASSTGGLNYGYTF. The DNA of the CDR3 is TGCGCCAGCAGCACCGGAGGGCTGAACTATGGCTACACCTTC. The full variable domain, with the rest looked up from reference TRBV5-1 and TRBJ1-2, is KAGVTQTPRYLIKTRGQQVTLSCSPISGHRSVSWYQQTPGQGLQFLFEYFSETQRNKGNFPGRFSGRQFSNSRSEMNVSTLELGDSALYLCASSTGGLNYGYTFGSGTRLTVV.

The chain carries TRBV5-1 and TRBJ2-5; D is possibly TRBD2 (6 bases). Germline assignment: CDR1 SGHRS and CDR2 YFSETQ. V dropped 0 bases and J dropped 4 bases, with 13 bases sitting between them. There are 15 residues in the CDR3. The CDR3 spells CASSLGTVAVETQYF. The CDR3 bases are TGCGCCAGCAGCTTGGGGACGGTAGCGGTAGAGACCCAGTACTTC. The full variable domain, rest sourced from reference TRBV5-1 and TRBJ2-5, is KAGVTQTPRYLIKTRGQQVTLSCSPISGHRSVSWYQQTPGQGLQFLFEYFSETQRNKGNFPGRFSGRQFSNSRSEMNVSTLELGDSALYLCASSLGTVAVETQYFGPGTRLLVL.

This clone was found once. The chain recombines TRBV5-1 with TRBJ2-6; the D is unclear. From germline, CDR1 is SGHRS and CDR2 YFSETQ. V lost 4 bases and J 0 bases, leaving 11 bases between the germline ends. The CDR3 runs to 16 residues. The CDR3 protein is CASSSREDSGANVLTF. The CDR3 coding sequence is TGCGCCAGCAGCAGTCGTGAGGACTCTGGGGCCAACGTCCTGACTTTC.

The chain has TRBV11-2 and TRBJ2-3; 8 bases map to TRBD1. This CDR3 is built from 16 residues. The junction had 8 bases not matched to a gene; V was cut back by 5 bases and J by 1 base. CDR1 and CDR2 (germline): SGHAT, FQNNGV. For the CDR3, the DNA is TGTGCCAGCAGCCCATACAGGGGGAGCGGCACAGATACGCAGTATTTT. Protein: CASSPYRGSGTDTQYF.

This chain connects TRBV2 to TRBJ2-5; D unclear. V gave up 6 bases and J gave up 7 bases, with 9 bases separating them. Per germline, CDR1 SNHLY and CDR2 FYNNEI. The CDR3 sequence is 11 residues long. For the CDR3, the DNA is TGTGCCAGCAGACTCCTTGGGACCCAGTACTTC. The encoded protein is CASRLLGTQYF.

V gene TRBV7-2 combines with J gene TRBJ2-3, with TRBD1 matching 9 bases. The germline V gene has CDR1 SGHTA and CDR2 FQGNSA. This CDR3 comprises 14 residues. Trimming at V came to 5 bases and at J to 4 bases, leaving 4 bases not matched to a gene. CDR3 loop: CASSPRQGADTQYF. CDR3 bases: TGTGCCAGCAGCCCTCGACAGGGGGCAGATACGCAGTATTTT.

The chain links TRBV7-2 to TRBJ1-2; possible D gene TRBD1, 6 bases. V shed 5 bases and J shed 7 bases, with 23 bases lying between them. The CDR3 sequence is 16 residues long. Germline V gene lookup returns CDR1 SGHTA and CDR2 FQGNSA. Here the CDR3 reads CASSEGGGETSIGYTF. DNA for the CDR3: TGTGCCAGCAGCGAAGGGGGAGGGGAGACTTCTATTGGCTACACCTTC.

The CDR3, as DNA: TGTGCCAGCAGCTTGGGACAGGGGACAACGCAGTATTTT. Its translation is CASSLGQGTTQYF. The chain joins TRBV7-2 to TRBJ2-3; 10 bases line up with TRBD1. Germline V gene data show CDR1 as SGHTA and CDR2 as FQGNSA. V gave up 3 bases and J gave up 9 bases; unmatched junction bases: 3. This CDR3 contains 13 residues.

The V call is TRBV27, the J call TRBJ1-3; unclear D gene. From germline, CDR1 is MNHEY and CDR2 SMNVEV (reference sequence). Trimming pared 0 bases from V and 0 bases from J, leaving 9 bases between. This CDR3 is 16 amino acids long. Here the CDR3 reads CASSLSWGFSGNTIYF. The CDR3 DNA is TGTGCCAGCAGTTTATCGTGGGGATTCTCTGGAAACACCATATATTTT.

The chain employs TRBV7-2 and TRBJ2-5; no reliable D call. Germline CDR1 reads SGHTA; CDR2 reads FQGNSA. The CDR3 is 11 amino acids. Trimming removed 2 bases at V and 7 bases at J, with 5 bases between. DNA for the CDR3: TGTGCCAGCAGCTTATCGGTGACCCAGTACTTC. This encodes CASSLSVTQYF.

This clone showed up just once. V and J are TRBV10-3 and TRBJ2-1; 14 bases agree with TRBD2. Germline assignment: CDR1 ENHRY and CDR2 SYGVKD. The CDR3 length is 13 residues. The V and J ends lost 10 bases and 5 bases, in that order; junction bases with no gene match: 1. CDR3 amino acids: CATGLAGDNEQFF. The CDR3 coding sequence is TGTGCCACGGGACTAGCGGGGGACAATGAGCAGTTCTTC.

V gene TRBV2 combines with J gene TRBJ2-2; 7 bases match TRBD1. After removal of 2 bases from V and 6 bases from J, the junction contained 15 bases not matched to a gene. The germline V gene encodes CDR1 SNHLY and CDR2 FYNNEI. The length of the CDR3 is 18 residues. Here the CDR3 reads CASSESRQGGWDAGELFF. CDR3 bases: TGTGCCAGCAGTGAATCCCGACAGGGCGGGTGGGACGCCGGGGAGCTGTTTTTT.

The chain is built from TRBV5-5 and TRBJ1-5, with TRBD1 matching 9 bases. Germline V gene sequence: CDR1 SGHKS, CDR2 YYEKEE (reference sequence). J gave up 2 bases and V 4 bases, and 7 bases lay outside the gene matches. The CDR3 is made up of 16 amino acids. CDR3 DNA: TGTGCCAGCAGCAGCGGACAGGGGAGGGGCAATCAGCCCCAGCATTTT. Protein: CASSSGQGRGNQPQHF.